The 22 T cell receptor beta chains given below trace back to one sample, sequenced in a study of cytomegalovirus exposure and HLA in healthy donors. The study ran its PCR with 60 Vbeta and 13 Jbeta primers. The table came from immunoSEQ multiplex PCR; TCRdb's copy has only in-frame clones and leaves some out. The repertoire holds around 93,000 clones, with 80% to 90% as singletons. Material for sequencing was PBMCs. The origin of the receptors is a man aged 30-40 years in good health and CMV-seropositive.

The genes are TRBV7-9 and TRBJ2-1, with TRBD2 matching over 11 bases. V was pared by 5 bases and J by 3 bases, with 6 bases of the junction left unmatched. The CDR3 length is 16 residues. Germline CDR1 and CDR2: SEHNR and FQNEAQ (reference sequence). The CDR3 coding sequence is TGTGCCAGCAGCCCCGGGACTAGCGGAGTCTACAATGAGCAGTTCTTC. The encoded protein is CASSPGTSGVYNEQFF.

The chain recombines TRBV28 with TRBJ2-7; D not certain. Trimming removed 3 bases from V and 4 bases from J, with 4 bases in between. This CDR3 is 11 amino acids long. CDR1 and CDR2 (germline): MDHEN, SYDVKM. CDR3 in amino acids: CASSFGYEQYF. CDR3 nucleotide sequence: TGTGCCAGCAGTTTCGGGTACGAGCAGTACTTC.

J is TRBJ2-2 and V is TRBV5-1, with TRBD2 identical over 9 bases. Germline CDR1 reads SGHRS; CDR2 reads YFSETQ. Unmatched junction bases numbered 6, after V lost 3 bases and J lost 6 bases. This CDR3 has 15 residues. CDR3 in DNA: TGCGCCAGCAGCTCCGGACTAGCGATTGCCGGGGAGCTGTTTTTT. This encodes CASSSGLAIAGELFF.

The chain links TRBV30 to TRBJ2-5; the match to TRBD2 covers 8 bases. CDR3 length equals 15 residues. Looked up from germline, CDR1 is GTSNPN and CDR2 is SVGIG (reference sequence). Trimming at V came to 0 bases and at J to 4 bases, leaving 7 bases not matched to a gene. CDR3 bases: TGTGCCTGGAGTGTAGGTGGGCTAGCGGGAGAGACCCAGTACTTC. Amino acids: CAWSVGGLAGETQYF.

This rearrangement joins TRBV4-2 to TRBJ1-2, with D possibly being TRBD1 (5 bases). This CDR3 region has 15 residues. Looked up from germline, CDR1 is LGHNA and CDR2 is YNFKEQ. V was cut by 7 bases and J by 6 bases, with 21 bases left in between. The CDR3 here is CASIPDGAGKDGYTF. In DNA form, the CDR3 reads TGTGCCAGCATCCCGGATGGAGCAGGGAAAGATGGCTACACCTTC.

For the CDR3, the DNA is TGTGCCAGCAGTTTAAGAGGACTAGCGGGAGGGGGGAACTCCTACGAGCAGTACTTC. This gives the protein CASSLRGLAGGGNSYEQYF. The gene calls are TRBV28 and TRBJ2-7, with TRBD2 identical over 15 bases. Germline V gives CDR1 MDHEN, CDR2 SYDVKM. This CDR3 is built from 19 residues. V trimming: 2 bases; J trimming: 0 bases; junction bases outside the gene matches: 8.

This clone was seen more than once but under ten times. This chain joins TRBV6-1 and TRBJ2-7; D unresolved. V lost 0 bases and J 2 bases, leaving 8 bases between the germline ends. CDR1 and CDR2 from the germline V gene are MNHNS and SASEGT. The CDR3 is 14 residues long. The CDR3 protein is CASSEALSAYEQYF. The CDR3 nucleotides read TGTGCCAGCAGTGAAGCGTTAAGCGCCTACGAGCAGTACTTC.

This clone has only one observation. The V and J genes are TRBV9 and TRBJ1-4; 9 positions match TRBD1. Germline lookup yields CDR1 SGDLS and CDR2 YYNGEE. The junction had 11 bases not matched to a gene; V was cut back by 3 bases and J by 8 bases. This CDR3 contains 16 residues. Written as DNA, the CDR3 is TGTGCCAGCAGCGCGGCGTTACAGGGGGCGGGAGAAAAACTGTTTTTT. Its translation: CASSAALQGAGEKLFF.

V usage is TRBV5-4 and J usage is TRBJ2-5; D possibly corresponds to TRBD2 (5 bases). TRBJ2-7 explains the end of the DNA better; the J call may be wrong. CDR3 length equals 14 residues. The germline V gene encodes CDR1 SGHNT and CDR2 YYREEE (reference sequence). The CDR3 region is CASSIPNLANEQYF. The CDR3 coding sequence is TGTGCCAGCAGCATTCCTAATCTAGCTAACGAGCAGTACTTC.

CDR3 DNA sequence: TGTGCCAGCAGTTTCCCTAGCGGGGGGAAGAACAATGAGCAGTTCTTC. Its protein product is CASSFPSGGKNNEQFF. The chain is built from TRBV28 and TRBJ2-1; 11 nucleotides agree with TRBD2. This CDR3 is 16 amino acids long. Germline CDR1 and CDR2: MDHEN and SYDVKM. With 3 bases clipped from V and 5 bases from J, the junction kept 6 bases outside the gene matches.

Concerning this clone: Likely a read error: the CDR3 ends without its conserved phenylalanine or tryptophan. The chain combines TRBV30 with TRBJ1-3, with 7 nucleotides matching TRBD1. The CDR3 spans 13 residues. J gave up 3 bases and V 5 bases, and 4 bases lay outside the gene matches. Germline V CDR1 and CDR2: GTSNPN, SVGIG (reference sequence). The CDR3 reads CAWAQGIGNTIYL. The CDR3 bases are TGTGCCTGGGCACAGGGGATTGGAAACACCATATATCTT.

The J gene is TRBJ2-3, the V gene TRBV7-9, with 7 bases that match TRBD1. Trimming removed 5 bases from V and 0 bases from J; junction bases left unmatched: 8. The CDR3 covers 16 residues. Germline V gene data show CDR1 as SEHNR and CDR2 as FQNEAQ (reference sequence). The chain's CDR3 is CASSPRGQASTDTQYF. The DNA for the CDR3 is TGTGCCAGCAGCCCCCGAGGACAGGCTAGCACAGATACGCAGTATTTT. Full variable domain (outside the CDR3, taken from reference TRBV7-9 and TRBJ2-3): DTGVSQNPRHKITKRGQNVTFRCDPISEHNRLYWYRQTLGQGPEFLTYFQNEAQLEKSRLLSDRFSAERPKGSFSTLEIQRTEQGDSAMYLCASSPRGQASTDTQYFGPGTRLTVL.

In its sample, this clone was seen once. One end of the junction varies from germline; a read error may be responsible. V and J are TRBV7-8 and TRBJ2-3; 7 bases align to TRBD1. This CDR3 is built from 15 residues. Germline lookup yields CDR1 SGHVS and CDR2 FQNEAQ. This chain's CDR3 is CASSPRDSPTYTQYF. The CDR3 coding sequence is TGTGCCAGCAGCCCCCGGGACAGCCCCACATATACGCAGTATTTT.

The count of this clone is one. The V and J genes are TRBV5-1 and TRBJ2-5; 7 bases fit TRBD1. The J call is uncertain, as TRBJ2-7 better fits the DNA end. Germline loops: CDR1 SGHRS, CDR2 YFSETQ. The CDR3 is 14 amino acids. The CDR3 here is CASSLDRGSDEQYF. The CDR3 DNA reads TGCGCCAGCAGCTTGGACAGGGGTAGCGACGAGCAGTACTTC.

The J gene is TRBJ2-1, the V gene TRBV10-3, with 12 bases lining up with TRBD2. CDR3 length: 15 residues. J lost 8 bases, V lost 2 bases, and 4 bases had no gene match. CDR1 and CDR2 from the germline V gene are ENHRY and SYGVKD. The CDR3 DNA is TGTGCCATCAGTGAGGGGGGACTAGCGGGTTATGAGCAGTTCTTC. Translating it yields CAISEGGLAGYEQFF.

This chain uses TRBV14 with TRBJ2-7, with D possibly TRBD2 on 6 matching bases. The germline V and J ends were trimmed by 4 bases and 7 bases, with 14 bases remaining between them. Germline V gene sequence: CDR1 SGHDN, CDR2 FVKESK. The CDR3 is 13 residues long. CDR3 nucleotides: TGTGCCAGCAGCCTCGGGACTCCTCTTGAGCAGTACTTC. It codes for CASSLGTPLEQYF.

The CDR3 bases are TGTGCCAGCAGCTTGGGACAGCCAGGAGAGACCCAGTACTTC. This encodes CASSLGQPGETQYF. J is TRBJ2-5 and V is TRBV5-5; possible D gene TRBD1, 5 bases. The CDR3 covers 14 residues. CDR1 and CDR2 from the germline V gene are SGHKS and YYEKEE (reference sequence). Trimming removed 0 bases from V and 4 bases from J, with 10 bases in between.

About this clone: At one end the junction does not follow the germline gene, possibly because of a read error. This chain connects TRBV18 to TRBJ2-1; 10 bases line up with TRBD2. This CDR3 spans 16 amino acids. Germline CDR1 is KGHSH and CDR2 is LQKENI. The CDR3 DNA reads TGTGCCAGCTCTCCACTAGCGGGATTTTCCTACAATGAGCAGTTCTTC. As protein: CASSPLAGFSYNEQFF. The variable domain in full, with the rest retrieved from reference TRBV18 and TRBJ2-1, is NAGVMQNPRHLVRRRGQEARLRCSPMKGHSHVYWYRQLPEEGLKFMVYLQKENIIDESGMPKERFSAEFPKEGPSILRIQQVVRGDSAAYFCASSPLAGFSYNEQFFGPGTRLTVL.

This chain joins TRBV28 and TRBJ1-5; D unresolved. Between the trimmed V and J ends, which lost 6 bases and 1 base, there was a span of 16 bases. The CDR3 length is 16 residues. CDR1 MDHEN and CDR2 SYDVKM come from the germline V gene. The CDR3 bases are TGTGCCAGCAGATTCACGGGGTACGAGAGCAATCAGCCCCAGCATTTT. The encoded protein is CASRFTGYESNQPQHF.

The chain carries TRBV7-6 and TRBJ1-3, with a possible D match to TRBD1 (6 bases). V was pared by 2 bases and J by 0 bases, with 8 bases between. The CDR3 is made up of 15 amino acids. Germline assignment: CDR1 SGHVS and CDR2 FNYEAQ. The CDR3 sequence is CASSLQGSSGNTIYF. The DNA for the CDR3 is TGTGCCAGCAGCTTACAGGGGAGCTCTGGAAACACCATATATTTT. Full variable domain (rest looked up from reference TRBV7-6 and TRBJ1-3): GAGVSQSPRYKVTKRGQDVALRCDPISGHVSLYWYRQALGQGPEFLTYFNYEAQQDKSGLPNDRFSAERPEGSISTLTIQRTEQRDSAMYRCASSLQGSSGNTIYFGEGSWLTVV.

The chain carries TRBV7-8 and TRBJ1-1, with 7 bases lining up with TRBD1. CDR3 length: 14 amino acids. Trimming cost V 5 bases and J 1 base; bases outside gene matches: 4. Germline CDR1 SGHVS, CDR2 FQNEAQ. The CDR3 DNA is TGTGCCAGCAGCAAGACAGGGACGAACACTGAAGCTTTCTTT. This codes for CASSKTGTNTEAFF.

This chain uses TRBV18 with TRBJ1-4, with TRBD1 as a possible D gene (6 bases). CDR3 length: 13 residues. V dropped 3 bases and J dropped 8 bases, with 10 bases sitting between them. CDR1 is KGHSH, CDR2 LQKENI, per germline. CDR3 DNA: TGTGCCAGCTCACCCCAGGGGTCCGAAAAACTGTTTTTT. It translates to CASSPQGSEKLFF.